This is a list of T cell receptor beta chains from one sample in a study of low-dose radiotherapy and immunotherapy resistance in tumors. MiXCR, applied by TCRdb to the reads, yields one record per CDR3 protein. Here the sample spans about 58,000 distinct CDR3 sequences, 23% being singletons. This sample comprised PBMCs, obtained after low-dose radiotherapy plus immunotherapy. The receptors here all came from a male donor with prostate cancer. Both conserved end residues are part of each CDR3. The D gene is left open where the match is weak. A row's size may be missing; if present it is once, few, many or a size class.

abundance	v_gene	d_gene	j_gene	CDR3aa	CDR3nt
.	TRBV2	.	TRBJ2-3	CASKLDTQYF	TGTGCCAGCAAACTGGATACGCAGTATTTT
many	TRBV3-1	.	TRBJ2-1	CASSQAGGTNEQFF	TGTGCCAGCAGCCAAGCTGGCGGGACGAACGAGCAGTTCTTC
.	TRBV2	.	TRBJ2-3	CASRADTQYF	TGTGCCAGCCGGGCAGATACGCAGTATTTT
many	TRBV6-6	TRBD2	TRBJ2-1	CASSEEGLALSSYNEQFF	TGTGCCAGCAGTGAAGAAGGACTAGCGTTGAGCTCCTACAATGAGCAGTTCTTC
.	TRBV5-1	.	TRBJ2-3	CASSFTGRDTDTQYF	TGCGCCAGCAGCTTCACAGGGAGGGACACAGATACGCAGTATTTT
once	TRBV5-1	.	TRBJ2-1	CASSSPLEINNEQFF	TGCGCCAGCAGCTCCCCACTGGAAATAAACAATGAGCAGTTCTTC
many	TRBV25-1	TRBD1	TRBJ2-7	CASARTGPTYEQYF	TGTGCCAGCGCAAGGACAGGACCCACCTACGAGCAGTACTTC
.	TRBV28	.	TRBJ1-2	CASSPSVGSYGYTF	TGTGCCAGCAGCCCCTCGGTGGGAAGCTATGGCTACACCTTC
.	TRBV30	.	TRBJ2-1	CAWNFGAAGGDEQFF	TGTGCCTGGAACTTCGGAGCGGCTGGAGGGGATGAGCAGTTCTTC
many	TRBV30	TRBD2	TRBJ2-3	CAWSELSGGAIRADTQYF	TGTGCCTGGAGTGAACTGAGCGGGGGGGCGATACGGGCGGATACGCAGTATTTT
many	TRBV5-1	TRBD2	TRBJ2-5	CASSSGTSGYQETQYF	TGCGCCAGCAGCTCAGGGACTAGCGGATACCAAGAGACCCAGTACTTC